The rows below give T cell receptor beta chains drawn from one sample of a study of radiotherapy plus CTLA-4 blockade in lung cancer. Measured with immunoSEQ multiplex PCR; TCRdb has only the in-frame clones, and not every one. The sample lists about 97,000 clones, 65% to 85% seen once, with roughly 2.8% in the top ten. Source: peripheral blood, taken from a patient treated with radiotherapy plus ipilimumab. The receptor set was obtained from a human donor with non-small cell lung cancer who had a partial response to radiotherapy plus ipilimumab. Some clones in this sample may be carry-over from other donors' samples. CDR3s include the opening cysteine and the closing phenylalanine or tryptophan. D genes are given only for firm matches. A row's size may be missing; if present it is once, few, many or a size class.

TRBJ2-7 | NA | TRBD1 | TRBV7-2 | TGTGCCAGCAGCCCGCGGACAGGTACGATCTACGAGCAGTACTTC | CASSPRTGTIYEQYF
TRBJ1-2 | NA | NA | TRBV7-2 | TGTGCCAGCAGCTTACGTAGGGAGTATGGCTACACCTTC | CASSLRREYGYTF
TRBJ1-2 | NA | TRBD1 | TRBV11-2 | TGTGCCACCCGGGACCCAGGGGGCGGCTACACCTTC | CATRDPGGGYTF
TRBJ1-1 | NA | TRBD1 | TRBV7-9 | TGTGCCAGCAACCTAAAACAGGGGGGGAACACTGAAGCTTTCTTT | CASNLKQGGNTEAFF
TRBJ2-5 | NA | TRBD2 | TRBV19 | TGTGCCAGTAGTATCCGGGGCGGGAGTGAGACCCAGTACTTC | CASSIRGGSETQYF
TRBJ2-3 | NA | TRBD2 | TRBV30 | TGTGCCTGGCAACCTAGCGGGAGGGGGATTTTAGATACGCAGTATTTT | CAWQPSGRGILDTQYF
TRBJ2-5 | NA | NA | TRBV18 | TGTGCCAGCTCACCAGGCGCAGGCCGAGAGACCCAGTACTTC | CASSPGAGRETQYF
TRBJ2-7 | NA | NA | TRBV28 | TGTGCCAGCAGTGTTATGCGGGTGCCCTACGAGCAGTACTTC | CASSVMRVPYEQYF
TRBJ1-1 | NA | NA | TRBV12-1 | TGTGCCAGCAGTCGCAATCGACAGTGCCGCTTT | CASSRNRQCRF
TRBJ2-7 | few | NA | TRBV19 | TGTGCCAGTAGTATAGGGAGCCGTATGGGCGAGCAGTACTTC | CASSIGSRMGEQYF
TRBJ2-1 | once | NA | TRBV11-1 | TGTGCCAGCAGTCGTTCCCGAGCGGGCCTATACAATGAGCAGTTCTTC | CASSRSRAGLYNEQFF
TRBJ2-3 | NA | NA | TRBV6-5 | TGTGCCAGCAGTTCGGGGGGCAGAGATACGCAGTATTTT | CASSSGGRDTQYF
TRBJ1-2 | few | NA | TRBV18 | TGTGCCAGCTCACTACGGGATTGGGCGTTCTTC | CASSLRDWAFF
TRBJ2-3 | few | NA | TRBV7-9 | TGTGCCAGCAGCCAGGGGCAGGGATTTACGCAGTATTTT | CASSQGQGFTQYF
TRBJ2-7 | NA | NA | TRBV10-1 | TGCGCCAGCAGTGAGTCGAGTTTTTGGGGGGATACCTACGAGCAGTACTTC | CASSESSFWGDTYEQYF
TRBJ2-3 | NA | TRBD2 | TRBV11-3 | TGTGCCAGCAGCCACGGGACTAGCGGGACAAGCACAGATACGCAGTATTTT | CASSHGTSGTSTDTQYF
TRBJ2-7 | NA | TRBD2 | TRBV30 | TGTGCCTGGAGTCCAAAGGGAGGGGAGGGGCACGAGCAGTACTTC | CAWSPKGGEGHEQYF
TRBJ2-3 | NA | NA | TRBV4-2 | TGTGCCAGCAGCCAAGATGGGCATCAAGTGAGAGATACGCAGTATTTT | CASSQDGHQVRDTQYF
TRBJ1-1 | NA | NA | TRBV6-5 | TGTGCCAGCAGGTACATAGGCGGCACTGAAGCTTTCTTT | CASRYIGGTEAFF
TRBJ1-2 | NA | TRBD1 | TRBV5-6 | TGTGCCAGCAGCCAATTTCAGACAGGGTTAGGTGGCTACACCTTC | CASSQFQTGLGGYTF
TRBJ2-3 | NA | TRBD2 | TRBV29-1 | TGCAGCGCGTCGGGACTAGCGGGAGTGAGGCGCACAGATACGCAGTATTTT | CSASGLAGVRRTDTQYF
TRBJ2-7 | NA | NA | TRBV7-2 | TGTGCCAGCAGCTCCCACGGGGGACGCATTTACGAGCAGTACTTC | CASSSHGGRIYEQYF
TRBJ2-7 | few | TRBD2 | TRBV23-1 | TGCGCCAGCAACTTATTCCGACCTACTAGCGGGAATTCAAGGAGGTCCTACGAGCAGTACTTC | CASNLFRPTSGNSRRSYEQYF
TRBJ2-5 | NA | NA | TRBV5-1 | TGCGCCAGCAGGCTCGCTCCGACAGATCCCCAAGAGACCCAGTACTTC | CASRLAPTDPQETQYF
TRBJ1-5 | few | NA | TRBV28 | TGTGCCAGCAGTCCGGACTGGGAGGGCAATCAGCCCCAGCATTTT | CASSPDWEGNQPQHF
TRBJ1-1 | NA | NA | TRBV18 | TGTGCCAGCTCACGCGTGAACCAGGCCGGGGGCGGGAGCACTGAAGCTTTCTTT | CASSRVNQAGGGSTEAFF
TRBJ2-7 | NA | TRBD1 | TRBV6-6 | TGTGCCAGCAGTGACCGGACAGGGTCGTACGAGCAGTACTTC | CASSDRTGSYEQYF
TRBJ1-1 | NA | TRBD1 | TRBV5-1 | TGCGCCAGCGGGACGGGACAGGGGATCGTAGGGGACACTGAAGCTTTCTTT | CASGTGQGIVGDTEAFF
TRBJ2-1 | few | NA | TRBV7-9 | TGTGCCAGCAGCTTAGTCACGGAGGGTGAGCAGTTCTTC | CASSLVTEGEQFF
TRBJ2-1 | NA | NA | TRBV29-1 | TGCAGCGTTGATACCGGGGATAAAAATGAGCAGTTCTTC | CSVDTGDKNEQFF
TRBJ1-1 | NA | NA | TRBV15 | TGTGCCACCAGCAGAGATTCAGGCCGGGGGACTGAAGCTTTCTTT | CATSRDSGRGTEAFF
TRBJ2-1 | NA | TRBD2 | TRBV7-2 | TGTGCCAGCACATTAGGGGGGAGCGGGAGGGCCTATGAGCAGTTCTTC | CASTLGGSGRAYEQFF
TRBJ2-1 | NA | TRBD2 | TRBV9 | TGTGCCAGCAGCTCTAGCGGCTACCTTACCTACAATGAGCAGTTCTTC | CASSSSGYLTYNEQFF
TRBJ2-3 | NA | NA | TRBV2 | TGTGCCAGCAGTGAAGTGGGGCCCACAGATACGCAGTATTTT | CASSEVGPTDTQYF
TRBJ1-5 | NA | TRBD1 | TRBV19 | TGTGCCAGTAGTATAGGAACAGGGGCCAATCAGCCCCAGCATTTT | CASSIGTGANQPQHF
TRBJ2-7 | many | NA | TRBV4-2 | TGTGCCAGCAGCCAATCAATACTAGACTCCTACGAGCAGTACTTC | CASSQSILDSYEQYF